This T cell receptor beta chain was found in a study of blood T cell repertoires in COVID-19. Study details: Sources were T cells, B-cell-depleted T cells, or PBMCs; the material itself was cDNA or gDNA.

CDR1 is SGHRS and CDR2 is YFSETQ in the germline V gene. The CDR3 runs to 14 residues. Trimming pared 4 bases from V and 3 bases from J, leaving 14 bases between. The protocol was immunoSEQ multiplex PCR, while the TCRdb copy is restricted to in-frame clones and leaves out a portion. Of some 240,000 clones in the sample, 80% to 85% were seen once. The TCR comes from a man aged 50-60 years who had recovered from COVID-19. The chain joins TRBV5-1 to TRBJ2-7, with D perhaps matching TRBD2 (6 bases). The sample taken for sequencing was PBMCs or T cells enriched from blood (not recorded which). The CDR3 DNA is TGCGCCAGCAGCCCGGGACTTTTCCTCTACGAGCAGTACTTC. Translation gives CASSPGLFLYEQYF.